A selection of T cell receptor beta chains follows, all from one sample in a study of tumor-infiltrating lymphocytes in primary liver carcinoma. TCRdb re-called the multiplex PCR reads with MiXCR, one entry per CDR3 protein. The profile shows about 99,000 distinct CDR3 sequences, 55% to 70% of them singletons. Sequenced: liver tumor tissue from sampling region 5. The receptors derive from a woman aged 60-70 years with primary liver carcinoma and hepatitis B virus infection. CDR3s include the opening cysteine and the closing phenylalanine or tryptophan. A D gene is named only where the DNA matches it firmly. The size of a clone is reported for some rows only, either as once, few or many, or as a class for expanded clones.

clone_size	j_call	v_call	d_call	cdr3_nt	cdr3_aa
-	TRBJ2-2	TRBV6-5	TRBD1	TGTGCCAGCAGAGACAGGGCACCCGACTCGAACACCGGGGAGTTGTTTTTT	CASRDRAPDSNTGELFF
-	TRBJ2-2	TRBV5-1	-	TGTGCCAGCAGCTTGGCCAAAAGCAGGAACGCCGGGGAGCTGTTTTTT	CASSLAKSRNAGELFF
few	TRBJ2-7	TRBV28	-	TGTGCCAGCAGCTTCAGCGGGCCTTCCTACGGGCAGTACTTC	CASSFSGPSYGQYF
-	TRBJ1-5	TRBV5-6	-	TGTGCCAGCAGACGACGGGAGTATAGCAATCAGCCCCAGCATTTT	CASRRREYSNQPQHF
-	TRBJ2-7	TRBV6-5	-	TGTGCCAGCAGTGACTACGGACATGGAAAATCCTACGTACAGTACTTC	CASSDYGHGKSYVQYF
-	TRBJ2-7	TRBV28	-	TGTGCCAGGAGTGCTAATAGCTACGAGCAGTACTTC	CARSANSYEQYF
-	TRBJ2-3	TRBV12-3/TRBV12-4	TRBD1	TGTGCCAGCAGCCAGGGACAGGGTCCCACATATACGCAGTATTTT	CASSQGQGPTYTQYF
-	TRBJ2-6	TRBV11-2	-	TGTGCCAGTAGCCTTCAGGGCGCCGAGGCCAACGTCCTGACTTTC	CASSLQGAEANVLTF
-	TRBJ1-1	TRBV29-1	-	TGTAGCGTTGACGGGGGCGGCACTGAAGCTTTCTTT	CSVDGGGTEAFF
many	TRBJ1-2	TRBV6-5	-	TGTGCCAGCAGTAAGCAGGGACCTCAATATGGCTACACCTTC	CASSKQGPQYGYTF
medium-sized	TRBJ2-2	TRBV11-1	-	TGTGCCAGCAGCCCACTACCAGGGGAGCTGTTTTTT	CASSPLPGELFF
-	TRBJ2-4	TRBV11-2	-	TGTGCCAGCAGCTTGGCGGGACCGAGAGATATTCAGTACTTC	CASSLAGPRDIQYF
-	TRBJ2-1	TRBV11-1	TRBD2	TGTGCCAGCATCTTAGAGGCTGGCGGGAGGTACAATGAGCAGTTCTTC	CASILEAGGRYNEQFF
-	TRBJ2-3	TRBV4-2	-	TGTGACAGCAGCCAAGATAGAGTGGGTGGAGATACGCAGTATTTT	CDSSQDRVGGDTQYF
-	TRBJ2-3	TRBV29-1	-	TGCAGCGTTGGAAGAGGAGGGAGTTCGGATACACAGTATTTT	CSVGRGGSSDTQYF
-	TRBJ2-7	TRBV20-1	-	TGCAGTGCTAGAGACTACAGGGAATACCCCTACGAGCAGTACTTC	CSARDYREYPYEQYF